The T cell receptor (beta chain) described here comes from a study of cytomegalovirus exposure and HLA in healthy donors. Findings and limits, study-wide: Earlier analysis yielded a pattern in which most TCR beta V segments were productive about 87% or about 30% of the time.

As concerns this clone: Its antigen remains unknown.

PCR primers comprised 60 Vbeta and 13 Jbeta primers. This table comes from immunoSEQ multiplex PCR, and its TCRdb copy is limited to in-frame clones, with some not included. The data show 110,000 to 150,000 clones, roughly three quarters seen once. This TCR came from a man aged 60 to 75 in good health and CMV-seronegative. The source material was PBMCs.

In DNA form, the CDR3 reads TGCAGCGTCCGTGAGGGACTAGCGGGATTATCCTCCTACAATGAGCAGTTCTTC. Residues: CSVREGLAGLSSYNEQFF. This sequence joins TRBV29-1 and TRBJ2-1; TRBD2 agrees at 13 bases. V shed 6 bases, J shed 0 bases, and the junction held 11 bases outside the gene matches. Per the germline V gene, CDR1 is SQVTM and CDR2 is ANQGSEA. The CDR3 has 18 amino acids.